This entry is about one TCR beta chain. Antigen unknown. Trimming left V 10 bases short and J 6 bases short, with 18 bases between. Germline assignment: CDR1 ENHRY and CDR2 SYGVKD. This CDR3 contains 14 residues. These data belong to a study of blood T cells in healthy people across ages. Overall study findings and caveats: Across the age range, TCR beta diversity per million T cells fell in a roughly linear way.

Then a second PCR, running about 6 to 11 cycles, was carried out with a sample-barcoded 5' primer and a J-beta primer mix. TCRdb itself ran the 5' RACE reads through MiXCR, one entry per CDR3 protein. The table lists about 1.6 million distinct CDR3 sequences, about 31% of them singletons, with about 10% in the top ten. This chain uses TRBV10-3 with TRBJ2-2; D remains ambiguous. The sequenced sample consisted of blood. The TCR originated in a woman in her twenties or thirties in good health. Here the CDR3 reads CATLPEIRSGELFF. The CDR3, as DNA: TGTGCCACCTTGCCGGAGATCCGCTCCGGGGAGCTGTTTTTT.